The entry below describes one TCR beta chain. Antigen: not known. These data belong to a study of cytomegalovirus exposure and HLA in healthy donors. Study information: Among several hundred genotyped donors, around 80% fell in the Caucasian-associated ancestry cluster. Study results and caveats: According to the study, approximately 150 TCR beta chains were cytomegalovirus-associated. Later on, a genetic analysis was performed. It linked a missense variant in DCLRE1C with V- and J-gene trimming of TCR beta. Data from an earlier analysis indicated that most TCR beta V segments were productive either about 87% or about 30% of the time.

Use of 60 Vbeta and 13 Jbeta primers characterized the PCR. Method: immunoSEQ multiplex PCR; TCRdb's copy keeps in-frame clones and lacks some. The table has over 200,000 clones, approximately 78% seen once; the top ten hold around 4%. The sequenced sample was PBMCs. The clonotype comes from a male donor in good health and CMV-seronegative.

In DNA, the CDR3 is TGTGCCTGGAGTGGGCGTCCTGGAGGGGAGACCCAGTACTTC. This codes for CAWSGRPGGETQYF. This rearrangement joins TRBV30 to TRBJ2-5; D is perhaps TRBD2 (6 bases). This CDR3 region has 14 residues. Germline V gives CDR1 GTSNPN, CDR2 SVGIG (reference sequence). V was cut by 1 base and J by 5 bases, with 14 bases left in between.